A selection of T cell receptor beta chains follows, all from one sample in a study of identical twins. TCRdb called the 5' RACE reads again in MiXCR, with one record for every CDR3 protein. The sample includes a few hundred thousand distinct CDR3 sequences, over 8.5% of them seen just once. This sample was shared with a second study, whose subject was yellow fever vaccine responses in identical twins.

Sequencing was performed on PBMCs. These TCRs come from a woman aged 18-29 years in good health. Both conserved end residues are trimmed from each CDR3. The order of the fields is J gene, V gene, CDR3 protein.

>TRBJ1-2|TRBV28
ASSFRDRPVYGYT
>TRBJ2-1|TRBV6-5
ASSYGGVYNEQF
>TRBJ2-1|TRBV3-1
ASSQYRDRNAYNEQF
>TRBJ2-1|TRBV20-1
SARLPSGTGEQF
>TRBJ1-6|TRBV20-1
SAPRGGADPLH
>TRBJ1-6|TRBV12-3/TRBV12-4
ASSLAGNSPLH
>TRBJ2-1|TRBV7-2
ASSPSGPYNEQF
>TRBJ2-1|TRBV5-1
ASSLGLVGNEQF
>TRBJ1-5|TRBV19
ATRSRGIGNQPQH
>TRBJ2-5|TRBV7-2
ASSSVGVRETQY